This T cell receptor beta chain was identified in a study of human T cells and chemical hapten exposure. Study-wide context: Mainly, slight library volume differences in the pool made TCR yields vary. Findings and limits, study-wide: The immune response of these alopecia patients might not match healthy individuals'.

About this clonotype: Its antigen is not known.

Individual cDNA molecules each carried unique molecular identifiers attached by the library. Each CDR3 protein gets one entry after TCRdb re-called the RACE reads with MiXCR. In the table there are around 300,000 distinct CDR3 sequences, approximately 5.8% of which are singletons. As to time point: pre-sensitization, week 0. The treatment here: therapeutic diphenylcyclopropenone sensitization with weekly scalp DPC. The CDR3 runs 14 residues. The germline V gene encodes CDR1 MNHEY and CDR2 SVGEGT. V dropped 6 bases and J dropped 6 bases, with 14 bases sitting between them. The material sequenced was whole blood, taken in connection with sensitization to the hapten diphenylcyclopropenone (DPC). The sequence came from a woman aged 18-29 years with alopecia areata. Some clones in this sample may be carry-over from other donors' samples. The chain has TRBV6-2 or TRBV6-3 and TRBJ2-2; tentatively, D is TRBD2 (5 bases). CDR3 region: CASSSSGVAGELFF. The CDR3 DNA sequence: TGTGCCAGCAGCTCCTCCGGGGTGGCCGGGGAGCTGTTTTTT.